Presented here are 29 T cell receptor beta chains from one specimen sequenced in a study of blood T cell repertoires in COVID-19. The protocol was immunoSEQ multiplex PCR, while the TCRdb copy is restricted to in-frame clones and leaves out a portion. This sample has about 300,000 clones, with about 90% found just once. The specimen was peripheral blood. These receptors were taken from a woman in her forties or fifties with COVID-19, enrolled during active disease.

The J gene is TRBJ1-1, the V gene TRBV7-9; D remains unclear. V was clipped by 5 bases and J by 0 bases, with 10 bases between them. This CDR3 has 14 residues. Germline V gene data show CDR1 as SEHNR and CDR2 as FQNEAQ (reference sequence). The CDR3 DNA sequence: TGTGCCAGCAGCCCAAACAGTCTGAACACTGAAGCTTTCTTT. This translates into CASSPNSLNTEAFF.

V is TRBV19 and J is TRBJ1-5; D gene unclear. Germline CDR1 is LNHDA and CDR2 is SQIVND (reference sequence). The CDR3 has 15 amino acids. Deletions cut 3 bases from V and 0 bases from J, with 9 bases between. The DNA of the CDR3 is TGTGCCAGTAGTATGCGTCAGGATAGCAATCAGCCCCAGCATTTT. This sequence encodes CASSMRQDSNQPQHF.

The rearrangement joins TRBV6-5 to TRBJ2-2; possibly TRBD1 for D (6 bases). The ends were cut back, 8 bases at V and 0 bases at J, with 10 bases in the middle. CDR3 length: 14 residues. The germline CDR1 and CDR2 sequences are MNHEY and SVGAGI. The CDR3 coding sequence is TGTGCCAGCGGCGACAGGCCGAACACCGGGGAGCTGTTTTTT. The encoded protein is CASGDRPNTGELFF.

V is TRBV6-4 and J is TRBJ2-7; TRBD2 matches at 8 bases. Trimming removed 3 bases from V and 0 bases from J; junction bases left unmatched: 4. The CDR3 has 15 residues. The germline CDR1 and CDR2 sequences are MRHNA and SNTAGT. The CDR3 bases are TGTGCCAGCAGTGAAAACAGCGGGAGCTCCTACGAGCAGTACTTC. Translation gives CASSENSGSSYEQYF.

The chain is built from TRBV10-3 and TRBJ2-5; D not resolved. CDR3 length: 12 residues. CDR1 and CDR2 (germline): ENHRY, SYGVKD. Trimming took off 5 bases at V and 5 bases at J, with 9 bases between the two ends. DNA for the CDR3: TGTGCCATCAGTCCCTTCGGGGAGACCCAGTACTTC. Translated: CAISPFGETQYF.

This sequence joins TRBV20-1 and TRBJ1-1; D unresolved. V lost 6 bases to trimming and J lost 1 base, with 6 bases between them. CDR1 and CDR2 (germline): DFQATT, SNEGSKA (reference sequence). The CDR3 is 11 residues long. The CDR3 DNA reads TGCAGTGCCCCGGGGAACACTGAAGCTTTCTTT. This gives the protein CSAPGNTEAFF.

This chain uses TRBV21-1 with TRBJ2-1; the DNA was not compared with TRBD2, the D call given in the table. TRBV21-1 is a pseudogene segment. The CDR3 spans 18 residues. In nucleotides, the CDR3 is TGTGCCATCACGTGGGGGGGGTTTCACCTTAACGACTACAATGAGCAGTTCTTC. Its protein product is CAITWGGFHLNDYNEQFF.

DNA of the CDR3: TGCGCCAGCAGTCAAATTGAGGGATCGTCCTACGAGCAGTACTTC. Protein sequence: CASSQIEGSSYEQYF. The chain couples TRBV23-1 to TRBJ2-7, with D possibly matching TRBD2 (5 bases). TRBV23-1 is designated an ORF whose function remains uncertain. This CDR3 contains 15 residues. Trimming shortened V by 2 bases and J by 1 base, and 12 bases separated the two germline ends.

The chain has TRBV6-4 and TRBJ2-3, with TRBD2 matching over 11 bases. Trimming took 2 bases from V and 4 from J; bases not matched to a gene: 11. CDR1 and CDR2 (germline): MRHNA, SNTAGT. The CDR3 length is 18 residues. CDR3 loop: CASSDRPIAGGQADTQYF. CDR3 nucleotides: TGTGCCAGCAGTGACCGCCCGATAGCGGGAGGGCAGGCAGATACGCAGTATTTT.

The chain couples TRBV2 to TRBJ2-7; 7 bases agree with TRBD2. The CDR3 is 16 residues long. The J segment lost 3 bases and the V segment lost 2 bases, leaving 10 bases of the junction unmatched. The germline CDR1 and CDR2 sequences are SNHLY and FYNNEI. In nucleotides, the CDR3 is TGTGCCAGCAGTGAATTGTGGACTAGGAGGGACTACGAGCAGTACTTC. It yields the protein CASSELWTRRDYEQYF.

DNA for the CDR3: TGCAGCGTGGGGGGACAGGGGGTCCAGTACTTC. Amino acid sequence: CSVGGQGVQYF. This chain uses TRBV29-1 with TRBJ2-5; 11 bases match TRBD1. Germline V gives CDR1 SQVTM, CDR2 ANQGSEA. The CDR3 totals 11 residues. The J segment lost 10 bases and the V segment lost 6 bases, leaving 4 bases of the junction unmatched.

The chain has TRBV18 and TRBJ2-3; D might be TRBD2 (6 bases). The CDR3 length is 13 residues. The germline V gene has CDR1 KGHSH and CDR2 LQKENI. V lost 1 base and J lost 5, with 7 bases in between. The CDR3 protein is CASSPQAGDTQYF. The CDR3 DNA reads TGTGCCAGCTCACCACAAGCGGGAGATACGCAGTATTTT.

In DNA form, the CDR3 reads TGTGCCAGTAGTATTTGGACTAGCGGGAGGGCAGGAGATACGCAGTATTTT. It codes for CASSIWTSGRAGDTQYF. V gene TRBV19 combines with J gene TRBJ2-3, with 15 bases matching TRBD2. V trimming: 3 bases; J trimming: 5 bases; junction bases outside the gene matches: 6. There are 17 residues in the CDR3. In germline, CDR1 is LNHDA, CDR2 SQIVND (reference sequence). Full variable domain (rest looked up from reference TRBV19 and TRBJ2-3): DGGITQSPKYLFRKEGQNVTLSCEQNLNHDAMYWYRQDPGQGLRLIYYSQIVNDFQKGDIAEGYSVSREKKESFPLTVTSAQKNPTAFYLCASSIWTSGRAGDTQYFGPGTRLTVL.

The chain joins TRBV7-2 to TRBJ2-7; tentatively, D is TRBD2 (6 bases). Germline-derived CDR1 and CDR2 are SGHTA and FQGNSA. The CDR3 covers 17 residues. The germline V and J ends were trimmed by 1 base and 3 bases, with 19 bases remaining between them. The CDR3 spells CASSLDAIPGLHYEQYF. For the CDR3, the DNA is TGTGCCAGCAGCTTAGATGCGATACCGGGACTCCACTACGAGCAGTACTTC. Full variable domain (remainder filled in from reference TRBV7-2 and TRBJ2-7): GAGVSQSPSNKVTEKGKDVELRCDPISGHTALYWYRQSLGQGLEFLIYFQGNSAPDKSGLPSDRFSAERTGGSVSTLTIQRTQQEDSAVYLCASSLDAIPGLHYEQYFGPGTRLTVT.

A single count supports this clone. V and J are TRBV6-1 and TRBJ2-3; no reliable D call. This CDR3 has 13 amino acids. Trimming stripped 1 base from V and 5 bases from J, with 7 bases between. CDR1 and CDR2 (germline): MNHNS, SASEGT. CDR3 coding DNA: TGTGCCAGCAGTGAAGTGTCCGGAGATACGCAGTATTTT. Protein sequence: CASSEVSGDTQYF.

The CDR3 reads CASSRPESGGYTF. CDR3 in DNA: TGTGCCAGCTCACGACCCGAATCGGGTGGCTACACCTTC. The chain has TRBV18 and TRBJ1-2, with D uncertain. Looked up from germline, CDR1 is KGHSH and CDR2 is LQKENI. V was cut by 4 bases and J by 7 bases, with 13 bases left in between. This CDR3 has 13 amino acids.

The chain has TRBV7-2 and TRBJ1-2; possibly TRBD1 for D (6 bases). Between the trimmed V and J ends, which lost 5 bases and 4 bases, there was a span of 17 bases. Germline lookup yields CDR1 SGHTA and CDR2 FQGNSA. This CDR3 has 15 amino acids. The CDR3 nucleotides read TGTGCCAGCAGCCAAACCGGGACAACTTTCTATGGCTACACCTTC. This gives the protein CASSQTGTTFYGYTF.

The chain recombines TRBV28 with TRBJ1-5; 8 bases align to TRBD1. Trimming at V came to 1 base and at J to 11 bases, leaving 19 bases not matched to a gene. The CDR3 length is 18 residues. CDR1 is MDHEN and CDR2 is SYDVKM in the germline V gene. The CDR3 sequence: CASSLSPLGQGILGAQHF. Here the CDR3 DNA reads TGTGCCAGCAGTTTATCCCCCCTTGGACAGGGTATCTTGGGAGCCCAGCATTTT.

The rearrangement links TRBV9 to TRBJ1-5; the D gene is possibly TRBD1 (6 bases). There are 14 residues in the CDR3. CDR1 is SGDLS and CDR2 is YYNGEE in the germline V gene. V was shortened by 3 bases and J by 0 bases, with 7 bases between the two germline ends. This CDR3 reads CASSADSSNQPQHF. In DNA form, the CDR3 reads TGTGCCAGCAGCGCGGACAGTAGCAATCAGCCCCAGCATTTT.

As DNA, the CDR3 is TGTGCCAGCAGTGGACTTGGTCTGGGGAATGAGCAGTTCTTC. Amino acids: CASSGLGLGNEQFF. The V and J genes are TRBV27 and TRBJ2-1; tentatively, D is TRBD2 (5 bases). Germline V gene data show CDR1 as MNHEY and CDR2 as SMNVEV (reference sequence). The CDR3 loop spans 14 amino acids. V was cut by 5 bases and J by 7 bases, with 15 bases left in between.

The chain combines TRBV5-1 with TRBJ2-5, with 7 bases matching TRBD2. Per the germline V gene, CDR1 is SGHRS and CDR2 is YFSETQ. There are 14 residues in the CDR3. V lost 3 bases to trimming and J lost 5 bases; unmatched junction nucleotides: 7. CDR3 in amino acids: CASSSQMGGETQYF. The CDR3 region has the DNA TGCGCCAGCAGCTCTCAGATGGGGGGGGAGACCCAGTACTTC.

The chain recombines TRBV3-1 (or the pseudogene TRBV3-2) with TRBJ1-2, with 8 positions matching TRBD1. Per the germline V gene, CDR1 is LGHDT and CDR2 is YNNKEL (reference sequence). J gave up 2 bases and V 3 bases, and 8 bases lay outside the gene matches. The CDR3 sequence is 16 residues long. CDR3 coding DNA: TGTGCCAGCAGCCAGGTCAGGGGGCTTGTCAACTATGGCTACACCTTC. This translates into CASSQVRGLVNYGYTF.

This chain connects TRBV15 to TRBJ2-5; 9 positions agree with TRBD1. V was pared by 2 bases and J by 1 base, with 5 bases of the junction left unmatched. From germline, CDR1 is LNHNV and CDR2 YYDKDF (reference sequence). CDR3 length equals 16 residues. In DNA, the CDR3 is TGTGCCACCAGCAGACTTCCGGGACAGGGCCAAGAGACCCAGTACTTC. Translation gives CATSRLPGQGQETQYF.

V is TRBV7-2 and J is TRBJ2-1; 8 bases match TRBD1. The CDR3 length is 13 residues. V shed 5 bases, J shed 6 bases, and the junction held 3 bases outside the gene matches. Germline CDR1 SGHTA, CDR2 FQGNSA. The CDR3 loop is CASSRDRSNEQFF. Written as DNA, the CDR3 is TGTGCCAGCAGCCGGGACAGGAGCAATGAGCAGTTCTTC.

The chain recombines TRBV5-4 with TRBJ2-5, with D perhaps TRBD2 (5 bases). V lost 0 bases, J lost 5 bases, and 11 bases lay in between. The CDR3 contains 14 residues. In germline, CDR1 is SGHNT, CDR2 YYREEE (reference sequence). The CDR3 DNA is TGTGCCAGCAGCTTGGCAGGTGGGGAGGAGACCCAGTACTTC. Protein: CASSLAGGEETQYF.

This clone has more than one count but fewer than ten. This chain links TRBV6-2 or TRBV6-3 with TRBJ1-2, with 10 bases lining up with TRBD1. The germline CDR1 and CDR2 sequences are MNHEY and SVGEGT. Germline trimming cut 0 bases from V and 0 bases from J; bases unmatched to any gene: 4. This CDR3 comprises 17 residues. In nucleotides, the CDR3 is TGTGCCAGCAGTTACTCGGGACAGGGGATACCTAACTATGGCTACACCTTC. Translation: CASSYSGQGIPNYGYTF.

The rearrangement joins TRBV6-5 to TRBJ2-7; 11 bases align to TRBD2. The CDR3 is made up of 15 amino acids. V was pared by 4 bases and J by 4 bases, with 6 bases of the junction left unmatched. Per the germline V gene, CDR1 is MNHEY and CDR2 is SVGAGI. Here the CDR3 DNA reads TGTGCCAGCAGTTCTCCGGGACTAGCGGAATACGAGCAGTACTTC. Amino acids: CASSSPGLAEYEQYF.

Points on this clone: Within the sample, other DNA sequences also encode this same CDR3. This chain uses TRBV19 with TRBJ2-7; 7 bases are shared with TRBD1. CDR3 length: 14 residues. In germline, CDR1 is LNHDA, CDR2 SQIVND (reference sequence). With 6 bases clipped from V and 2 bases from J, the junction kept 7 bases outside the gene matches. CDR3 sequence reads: CASSKGQATYEQYF. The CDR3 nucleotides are TGTGCCAGTAGCAAAGGACAGGCAACCTACGAGCAGTACTTC.

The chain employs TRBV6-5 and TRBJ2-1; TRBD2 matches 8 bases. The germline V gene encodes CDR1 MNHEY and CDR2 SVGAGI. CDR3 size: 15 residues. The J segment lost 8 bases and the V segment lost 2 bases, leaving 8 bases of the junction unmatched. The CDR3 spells CASSYHGTRGYEQFF. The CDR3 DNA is TGTGCCAGCAGTTACCATGGGACTAGAGGCTATGAGCAGTTCTTC.